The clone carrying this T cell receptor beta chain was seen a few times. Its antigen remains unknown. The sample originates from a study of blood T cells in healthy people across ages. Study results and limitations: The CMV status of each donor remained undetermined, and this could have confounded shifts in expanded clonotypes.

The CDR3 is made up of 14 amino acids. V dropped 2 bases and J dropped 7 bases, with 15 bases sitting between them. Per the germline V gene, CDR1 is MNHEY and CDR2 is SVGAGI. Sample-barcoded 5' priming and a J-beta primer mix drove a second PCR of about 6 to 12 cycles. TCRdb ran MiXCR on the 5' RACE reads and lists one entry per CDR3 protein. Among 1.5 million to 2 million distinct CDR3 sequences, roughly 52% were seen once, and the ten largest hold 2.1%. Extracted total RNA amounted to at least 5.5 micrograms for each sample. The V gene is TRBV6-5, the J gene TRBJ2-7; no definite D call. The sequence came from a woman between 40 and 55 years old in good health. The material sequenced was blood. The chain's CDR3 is CASSYGPLTKEQYF. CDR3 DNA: TGTGCCAGCAGTTACGGGCCGTTAACGAAGGAGCAGTACTTC.